The text below deals with one T cell receptor beta chain. Its antigen is still unknown. From germline, CDR1 is GTSNPN and CDR2 SVGIG (reference sequence). The V end was cut by 8 bases, the J end by 2 bases, with 19 bases between. This CDR3 spans 16 amino acids. This specimen belongs to a study of beta chain features in type 1 diabetes. Findings and limits, study-wide: Type 1 diabetes patients had TCRB CDR3s that were shorter (moderately but significantly so) in all four CD4+ subsets. Within the patient group, naive, central memory and Treg TCRB repertoires appeared more similar to each other than within healthy donors.

Expressed TCRB transcripts were sequenced because the isolated RNA had all been reverse transcribed beforehand. Some clones are missing from TCRdb's copy, which holds only in-frame ones; the method was immunoSEQ multiplex PCR. The sample contains 600,000 to 700,000 clones, around 12% of which appear only once. The receptor comes from a man aged 30 to 39 with type 1 diabetes. The chain uses TRBV30 and TRBJ2-6; D might be TRBD2 (6 bases). Sequenced sample: naive CD4+ T cells from blood. CDR3 loop: CARSLTGGTGANVLTF. The CDR3 coding sequence is TGTGCCCGCTCCCTGACCGGGGGTACTGGGGCCAACGTCCTGACTTTC.